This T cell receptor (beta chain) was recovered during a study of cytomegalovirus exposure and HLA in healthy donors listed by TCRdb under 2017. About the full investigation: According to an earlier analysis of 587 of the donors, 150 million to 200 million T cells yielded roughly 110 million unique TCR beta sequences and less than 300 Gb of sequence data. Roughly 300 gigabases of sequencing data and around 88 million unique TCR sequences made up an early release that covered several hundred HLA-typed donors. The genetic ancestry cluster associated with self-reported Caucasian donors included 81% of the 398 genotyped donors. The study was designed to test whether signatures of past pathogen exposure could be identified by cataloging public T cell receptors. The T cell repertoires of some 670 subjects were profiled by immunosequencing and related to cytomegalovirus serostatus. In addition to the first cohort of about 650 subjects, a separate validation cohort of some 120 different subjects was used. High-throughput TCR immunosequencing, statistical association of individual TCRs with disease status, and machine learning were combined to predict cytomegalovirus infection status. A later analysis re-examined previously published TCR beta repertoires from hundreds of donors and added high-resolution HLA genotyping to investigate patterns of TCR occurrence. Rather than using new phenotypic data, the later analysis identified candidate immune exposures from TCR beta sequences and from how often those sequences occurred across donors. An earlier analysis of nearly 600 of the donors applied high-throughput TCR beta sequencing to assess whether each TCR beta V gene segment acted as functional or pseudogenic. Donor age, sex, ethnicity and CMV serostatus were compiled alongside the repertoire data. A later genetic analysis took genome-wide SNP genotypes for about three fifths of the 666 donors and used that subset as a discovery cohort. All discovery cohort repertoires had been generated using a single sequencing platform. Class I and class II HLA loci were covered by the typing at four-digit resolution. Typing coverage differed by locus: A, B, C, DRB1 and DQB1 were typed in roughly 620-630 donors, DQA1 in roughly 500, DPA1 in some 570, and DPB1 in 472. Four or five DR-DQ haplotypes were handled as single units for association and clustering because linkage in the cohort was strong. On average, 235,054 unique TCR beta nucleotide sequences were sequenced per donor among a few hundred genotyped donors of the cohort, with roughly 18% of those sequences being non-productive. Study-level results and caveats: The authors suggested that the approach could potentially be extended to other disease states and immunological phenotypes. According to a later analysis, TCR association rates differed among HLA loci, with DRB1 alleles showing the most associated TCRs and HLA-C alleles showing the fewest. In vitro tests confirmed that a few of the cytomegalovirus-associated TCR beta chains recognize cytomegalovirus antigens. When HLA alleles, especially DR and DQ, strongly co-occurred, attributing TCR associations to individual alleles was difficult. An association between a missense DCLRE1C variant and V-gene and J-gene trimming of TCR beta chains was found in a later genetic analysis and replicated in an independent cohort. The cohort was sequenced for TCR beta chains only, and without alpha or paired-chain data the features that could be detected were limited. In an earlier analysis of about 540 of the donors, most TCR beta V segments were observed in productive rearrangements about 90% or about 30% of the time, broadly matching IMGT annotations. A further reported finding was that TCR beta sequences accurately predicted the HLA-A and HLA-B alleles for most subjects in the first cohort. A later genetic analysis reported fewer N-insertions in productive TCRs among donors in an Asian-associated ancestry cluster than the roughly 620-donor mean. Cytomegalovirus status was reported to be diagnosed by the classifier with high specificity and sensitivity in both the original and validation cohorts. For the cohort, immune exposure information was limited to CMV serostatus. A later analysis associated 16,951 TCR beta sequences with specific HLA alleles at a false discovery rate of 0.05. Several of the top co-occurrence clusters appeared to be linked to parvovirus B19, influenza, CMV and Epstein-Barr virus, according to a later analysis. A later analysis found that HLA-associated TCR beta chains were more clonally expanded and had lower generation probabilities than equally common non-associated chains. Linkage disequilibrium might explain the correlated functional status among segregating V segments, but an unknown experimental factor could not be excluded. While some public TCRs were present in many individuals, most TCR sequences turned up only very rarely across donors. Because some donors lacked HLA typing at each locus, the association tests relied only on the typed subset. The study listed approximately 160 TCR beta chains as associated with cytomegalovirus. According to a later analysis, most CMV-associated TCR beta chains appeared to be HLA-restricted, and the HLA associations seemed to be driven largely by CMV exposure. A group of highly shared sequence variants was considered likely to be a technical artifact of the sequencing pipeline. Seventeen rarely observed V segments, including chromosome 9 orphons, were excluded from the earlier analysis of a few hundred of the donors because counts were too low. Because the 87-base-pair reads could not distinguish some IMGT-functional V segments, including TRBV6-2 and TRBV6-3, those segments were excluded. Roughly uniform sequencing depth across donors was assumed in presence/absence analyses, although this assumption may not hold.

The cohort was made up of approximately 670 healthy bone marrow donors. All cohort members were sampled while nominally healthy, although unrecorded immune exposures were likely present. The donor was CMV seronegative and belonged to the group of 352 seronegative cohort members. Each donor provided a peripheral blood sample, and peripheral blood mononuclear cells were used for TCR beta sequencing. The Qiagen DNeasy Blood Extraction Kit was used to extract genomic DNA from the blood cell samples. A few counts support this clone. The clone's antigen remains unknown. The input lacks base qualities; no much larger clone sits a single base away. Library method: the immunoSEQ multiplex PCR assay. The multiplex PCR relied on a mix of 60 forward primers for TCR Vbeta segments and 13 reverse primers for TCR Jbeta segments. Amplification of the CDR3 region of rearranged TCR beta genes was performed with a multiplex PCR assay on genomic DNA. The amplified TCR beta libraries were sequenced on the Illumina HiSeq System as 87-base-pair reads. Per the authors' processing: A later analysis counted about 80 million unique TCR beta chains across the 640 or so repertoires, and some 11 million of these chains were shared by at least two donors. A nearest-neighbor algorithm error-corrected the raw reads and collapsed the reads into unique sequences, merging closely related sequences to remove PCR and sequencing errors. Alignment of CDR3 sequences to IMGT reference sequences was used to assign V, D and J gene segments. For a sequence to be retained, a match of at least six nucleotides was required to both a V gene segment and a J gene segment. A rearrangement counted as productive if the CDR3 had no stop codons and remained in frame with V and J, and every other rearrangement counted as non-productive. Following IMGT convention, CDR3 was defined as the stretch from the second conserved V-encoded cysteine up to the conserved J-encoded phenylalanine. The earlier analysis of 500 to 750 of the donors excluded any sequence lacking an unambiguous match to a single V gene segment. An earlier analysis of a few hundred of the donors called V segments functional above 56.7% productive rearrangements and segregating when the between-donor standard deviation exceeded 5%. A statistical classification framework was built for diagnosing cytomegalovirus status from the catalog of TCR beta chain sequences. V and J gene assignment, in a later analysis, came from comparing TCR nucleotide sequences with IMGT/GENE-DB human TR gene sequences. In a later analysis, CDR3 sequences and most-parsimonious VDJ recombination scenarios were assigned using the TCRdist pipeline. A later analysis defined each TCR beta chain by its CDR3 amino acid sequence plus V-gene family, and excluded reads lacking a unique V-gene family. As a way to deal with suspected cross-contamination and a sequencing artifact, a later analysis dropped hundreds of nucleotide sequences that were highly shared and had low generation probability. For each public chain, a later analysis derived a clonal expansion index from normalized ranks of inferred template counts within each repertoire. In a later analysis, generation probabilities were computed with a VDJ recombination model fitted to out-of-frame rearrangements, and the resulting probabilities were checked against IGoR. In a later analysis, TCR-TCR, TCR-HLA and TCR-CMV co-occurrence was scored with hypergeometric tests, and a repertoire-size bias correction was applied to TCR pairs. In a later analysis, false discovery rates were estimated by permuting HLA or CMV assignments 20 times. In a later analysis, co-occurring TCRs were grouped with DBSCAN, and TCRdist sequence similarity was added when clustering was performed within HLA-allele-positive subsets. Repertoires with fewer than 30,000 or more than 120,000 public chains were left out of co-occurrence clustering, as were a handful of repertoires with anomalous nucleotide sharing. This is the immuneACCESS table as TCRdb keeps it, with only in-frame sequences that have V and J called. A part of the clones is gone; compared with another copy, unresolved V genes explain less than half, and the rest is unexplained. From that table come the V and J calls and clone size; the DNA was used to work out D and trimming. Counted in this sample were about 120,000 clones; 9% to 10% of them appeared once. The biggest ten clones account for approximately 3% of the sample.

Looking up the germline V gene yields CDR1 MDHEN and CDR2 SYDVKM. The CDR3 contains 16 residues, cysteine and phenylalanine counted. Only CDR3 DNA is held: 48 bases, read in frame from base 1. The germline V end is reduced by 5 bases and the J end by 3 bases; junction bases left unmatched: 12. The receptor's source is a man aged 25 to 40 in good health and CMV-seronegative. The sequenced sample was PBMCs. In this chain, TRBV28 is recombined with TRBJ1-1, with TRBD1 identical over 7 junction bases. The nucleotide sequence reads TGTGCCAGCAGTCCGCCTTACAGGGGTGAGGACACTGAAGCTTTCTTT. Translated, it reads CASSPPYRGEDTEAFF.